A few counts support the clone carrying this T cell receptor beta chain. Extracted RNA was reverse transcribed, and the resulting cDNA served as sequencing template. Generated by immunoSEQ multiplex PCR, the TCRdb table keeps only in-frame clones and is missing some. The data contain about 200,000 clones, more than 50% of them seen just once; the ten biggest clones take up around 5%. In germline, CDR1 is SEHNR, CDR2 FQNEAQ (reference sequence). V was trimmed by 2 bases and J by 3 bases, leaving 8 bases between them. The CDR3 has 13 residues. This record belongs to a study of CD8+ T cells in alopecia areata.

The V and J genes are TRBV7-9 and TRBJ2-7, with a tentative D call TRBD1 (6 bases). Sequenced material: CD8+ T cells sorted from blood. This receptor was obtained from a human donor in good health. In DNA form, the CDR3 reads TGTGCCAGCAGCTTACCAGGGGTCTACGAGCAGTACTTC. Protein sequence: CASSLPGVYEQYF.